The 22 T cell receptor beta chains below come from one sample, sequenced in a study of blood T cell repertoires in COVID-19. Clones were read by immunoSEQ multiplex PCR, and TCRdb kept only the in-frame ones, dropping some. The table records some 42,000 clones, roughly 90% of them present only once. What was sequenced was peripheral blood. These receptors were collected from a human donor in a cohort sampled during active COVID-19.

V gene TRBV18 combines with J gene TRBJ1-1; TRBD1 is a possible D gene (5 bases). Trimming removed 5 bases from V and 1 base from J, with 11 bases in between. The CDR3 runs 14 residues. From germline, CDR1 is KGHSH and CDR2 LQKENI. The CDR3 sequence is CASSVGHTNTEAFF. The CDR3 DNA reads TGTGCCAGCTCAGTTGGACATACGAACACTGAAGCTTTCTTT.

The genes are TRBV3-1 (or the pseudogene TRBV3-2) and TRBJ2-1, with TRBD1 matching 8 bases. After removal of 6 bases from V and 7 bases from J, the junction contained 8 bases not matched to a gene. Germline V gene lookup returns CDR1 LGHDT and CDR2 YNNKEL (reference sequence). This CDR3 is built from 14 residues. CDR3 region: CASSLETGVNEQFF. DNA for the CDR3: TGTGCCAGCAGTCTGGAGACAGGGGTGAATGAGCAGTTCTTC.

This clone was seen only a few times. V usage is TRBV19 and J usage is TRBJ1-1, with D maybe TRBD1 (5 bases). CDR3 length: 14 amino acids. V lost 6 bases and J 4 bases, leaving 15 bases between the germline ends. Germline V gene lookup returns CDR1 LNHDA and CDR2 SQIVND (reference sequence). The CDR3 DNA reads TGTGCCAGTAGCCTCAGGGTATGGGGCACTGAAGCTTTCTTT. Its translation is CASSLRVWGTEAFF.

V usage is TRBV5-4 and J usage is TRBJ2-7; 12 bases line up with TRBD2. The ends lost 6 bases at V and 5 bases at J; junction bases unmatched: 6. Germline CDR1 is SGHNT and CDR2 is YYREEE (reference sequence). The CDR3 length is 14 residues. CDR3 amino acids: CASTLAGGSHEQYF. DNA for the CDR3: TGTGCCAGCACCCTAGCGGGGGGGTCCCACGAGCAGTACTTC.

This chain uses TRBV2 with TRBJ1-1; no clear D. CDR3 size: 13 residues. Germline CDR1 reads SNHLY; CDR2 reads FYNNEI. Trimming took 9 bases from V and 1 from J, leaving 12 bases between them. CDR3 DNA: TGTGCCAGTAGCTGGCAACCGAACACTGAAGCTTTCTTT. It codes for CASSWQPNTEAFF.

The rearrangement links TRBV4-1 to TRBJ2-1, with TRBD1 as a possible D gene (6 bases). V was clipped by 0 bases and J by 0 bases, with 12 bases between them. Germline lookup yields CDR1 MGHRA and CDR2 YSYEKL. The CDR3 spans 17 residues. For the CDR3, the DNA is TGCGCCAGCAGCCAAGAGAGGGGGATGAGCTCCTACAATGAGCAGTTCTTC. It encodes CASSQERGMSSYNEQFF.

The rearrangement uses TRBV30 and TRBJ1-2; TRBD1 matches at 8 bases. The CDR3 length is 13 residues. The germline V gene encodes CDR1 GTSNPN and CDR2 SVGIG (reference sequence). V shed 4 bases and J 7 bases; nucleotides not matched to a gene: 8. Here the CDR3 reads CAWMTGVLTGYTF. The CDR3, as DNA: TGTGCCTGGATGACAGGGGTGCTTACTGGCTACACCTTC.

This chain links TRBV27 with TRBJ2-3; D might be TRBD2 (6 bases). The CDR3 has 14 residues. Looked up from germline, CDR1 is MNHEY and CDR2 is SMNVEV (reference sequence). V lost 2 bases and J 5 bases, leaving 11 bases between the germline ends. CDR3 sequence: CASSLMEGRDTQYF. As DNA, the CDR3 is TGTGCCAGCAGTTTAATGGAGGGTCGAGATACGCAGTATTTT.

V gene TRBV27 combines with J gene TRBJ2-7; 12 positions agree with TRBD2. Germline assignment: CDR1 MNHEY and CDR2 SMNVEV (reference sequence). The CDR3 length is 15 residues. The V and J ends lost 6 bases and 6 bases, in that order; junction bases with no gene match: 9. This chain's CDR3 is CASSKLAGGLGEQYF. CDR3 DNA: TGTGCCAGCAGCAAACTAGCGGGGGGTTTGGGCGAGCAGTACTTC.

Note on this clone: One end of the junction fails to match germline, which may point to a read error. This sequence joins TRBV7-7 and TRBJ2-3; no clear D. This CDR3 has 16 amino acids. Germline assignment: CDR1 SSHAT and CDR2 FNYEAQ (reference sequence). In DNA, the CDR3 is TGTGCTAGCAGCTTAGCCCCTGCCCGGTCGGGAGATACGCAGTATTTT. This sequence encodes CASSLAPARSGDTQYF.

The chain uses TRBV6-1 and TRBJ1-3; tentative D call: TRBD1 (5 bases). CDR1 is MNHNS and CDR2 is SASEGT in the germline V gene. V lost 4 bases and J lost 0, with 13 bases in between. The CDR3 runs to 16 residues. The CDR3 reads CASSVTGFLSGNTIYF. The CDR3 bases are TGTGCCAGCAGTGTAACAGGATTTCTCTCTGGAAACACCATATATTTT.

This clone was observed a single time. V gene TRBV27 combines with J gene TRBJ1-4, with a weak D call TRBD1 (6 bases). Trimming removed 6 bases from V and 1 base from J, with 12 bases in between. Germline lookup yields CDR1 MNHEY and CDR2 SMNVEV (reference sequence). This CDR3 spans 15 amino acids. CDR3 nucleotides: TGTGCCAGCAGAAAAGAACAGGGAACTAATGAAAAACTGTTTTTT. Protein sequence: CASRKEQGTNEKLFF.

The V call is TRBV11-3, the J call TRBJ1-1; the match to TRBD1 covers 9 bases. Germline trimming cut 2 bases from V and 4 bases from J; bases unmatched to any gene: 5. This CDR3 comprises 15 residues. The germline gives CDR1 SGHNT, CDR2 YENEEA. Here the CDR3 reads CASSLTTGGGTEAFF. The CDR3 bases are TGTGCCAGCAGCTTAACCACAGGGGGCGGCACTGAAGCTTTCTTT.

In DNA form, the CDR3 reads TGTGCCATCAGCCCGGGGACAGGGGGCGGTAAGTCCTACGAGCAGTACTTC. It is translated as CAISPGTGGGKSYEQYF. This chain uses TRBV10-3 with TRBJ2-7; 12 bases line up with TRBD1. This CDR3 region has 17 residues. CDR1 ENHRY and CDR2 SYGVKD come from the germline V gene. Germline trimming cut 6 bases from V and 1 base from J; bases unmatched to any gene: 10.

This clone has more than one count but fewer than ten. V is TRBV5-1 and J is TRBJ2-1; 8 nucleotides line up with TRBD1. Per germline, CDR1 SGHRS and CDR2 YFSETQ. The CDR3 length is 15 residues. J gave up 9 bases and V 0 bases, and 8 bases lay outside the gene matches. The chain's CDR3 is CASSLGDRLEGEQFF. The CDR3 coding sequence is TGCGCCAGCAGCTTGGGGGACAGGCTTGAGGGTGAGCAGTTCTTC. Together with reference TRBV5-1 and TRBJ2-1, the CDR3 gives the full variable domain: KAGVTQTPRYLIKTRGQQVTLSCSPISGHRSVSWYQQTPGQGLQFLFEYFSETQRNKGNFPGRFSGRQFSNSRSEMNVSTLELGDSALYLCASSLGDRLEGEQFFGPGTRLTVL.

The rearrangement joins TRBV7-9 to TRBJ2-1; a possible D gene is TRBD2 (6 bases). The CDR3 loop spans 15 amino acids. Trimming took 5 bases from V and 3 from J, leaving 14 bases between them. Per germline, CDR1 SEHNR and CDR2 FQNEAQ (reference sequence). The CDR3 DNA reads TGTGCCAGCAGCCACCGGGACTCAAACTACAATGAGCAGTTCTTC. This encodes CASSHRDSNYNEQFF.

The rearrangement uses TRBV9 and TRBJ2-7, with TRBD2 identical over 14 bases. This CDR3 region has 15 residues. Germline CDR1 is SGDLS and CDR2 is YYNGEE. V trimming: 4 bases; J trimming: 4 bases; junction bases outside the gene matches: 4. CDR3 amino acids: CASSRGLAGGYEQYF. CDR3 bases: TGTGCCAGCAGCCGAGGACTAGCGGGGGGATACGAGCAGTACTTC.

Here the CDR3 DNA reads TGTGCCAGCAGCGGCGATCTAGCGGGGGGGCACTATGAGCAGTTCTTC. Translated: CASSGDLAGGHYEQFF. The J gene is TRBJ2-1, the V gene TRBV3-1 (or the pseudogene TRBV3-2); 12 nucleotides agree with TRBD2. V was pared by 5 bases and J by 8 bases, with 10 bases of the junction left unmatched. Germline values: CDR1 LGHDT, CDR2 YNNKEL (reference sequence). The CDR3 sequence is 16 residues long.

A single count supports this clone. The chain uses TRBV4-1 and TRBJ2-2; D might be TRBD1 (7 bases). V lost 0 bases, J lost 4 bases, and 15 bases lay in between. Germline V gene sequence: CDR1 MGHRA, CDR2 YSYEKL. CDR3 length: 17 residues. The CDR3 coding sequence is TGCGCCAGCAGCCAAGAGGGACCAGGGGGAGGCACCGGGGAGCTGTTTTTT. As protein: CASSQEGPGGGTGELFF.

The chain joins TRBV7-6 to TRBJ1-4; the match to TRBD1 covers 7 bases. The trim removed 0 bases at V and 7 bases at J, leaving 5 bases unmatched. The CDR3 runs to 15 residues. Germline values: CDR1 SGHVS, CDR2 FNYEAQ. Here the CDR3 reads CASSLAGGSVEKLFF. CDR3 nucleotides: TGTGCCAGCAGCTTAGCAGGGGGCTCGGTTGAAAAACTGTTTTTT.

The chain joins TRBV9 to TRBJ2-3; a possible D gene is TRBD2 (6 bases). Trimming took 2 bases from V and 2 from J, leaving 9 bases between them. Germline V lookup: CDR1 SGDLS, CDR2 YYNGEE. The CDR3 loop spans 14 amino acids. In DNA form, the CDR3 reads TGTGCCAGCAGCGTTAGCGGATTCACAGATACGCAGTATTTT. Translated: CASSVSGFTDTQYF.

The rearrangement links TRBV5-6 to TRBJ2-3; 8 bases are shared with TRBD2. The CDR3 consists of 16 residues. The J segment lost 6 bases and the V segment lost 0 bases, leaving 9 bases of the junction unmatched. CDR1 and CDR2 from the germline V gene are SGHDT and YYEEEE. The DNA for the CDR3 is TGTGCCAGCAGCTTGGGTTTTGCGGGGGGATCGGATACGCAGTATTTT. It codes for CASSLGFAGGSDTQYF.